This T cell receptor beta chain comes out of a study of response to subunit inactivated influenza vaccine. Per germline, CDR1 DFQATT and CDR2 SNEGSKA (reference sequence). V shed 3 bases, J shed 6 bases, and the junction held 5 bases outside the gene matches. The CDR3 spans 15 residues. This clonotype occurred a few times. Its specificity is not known. TCRdb reprocessed the RT-PCR reads via MiXCR and lists one record per CDR3 protein. In the table there are over 400,000 distinct CDR3 sequences, roughly 9.8% of which are singletons. Findings of the study overall: A suggestion made by the authors is that each seasonal influenza vaccination recruits few new T cells.

The origin of this receptor is a man over 45 who received an inactivated influenza vaccine. The sample here was PBMCs from blood, taken 40 to 50 days after vaccination. The gene calls are TRBV20-1 and TRBJ2-1, with 13 bases lining up with TRBD2. CDR3 sequence (DNA): TGCAGTGCTAGTGGGACTAGCGGGGTTTCCAATGAGCAGTTCTTC. It encodes CSASGTSGVSNEQFF.